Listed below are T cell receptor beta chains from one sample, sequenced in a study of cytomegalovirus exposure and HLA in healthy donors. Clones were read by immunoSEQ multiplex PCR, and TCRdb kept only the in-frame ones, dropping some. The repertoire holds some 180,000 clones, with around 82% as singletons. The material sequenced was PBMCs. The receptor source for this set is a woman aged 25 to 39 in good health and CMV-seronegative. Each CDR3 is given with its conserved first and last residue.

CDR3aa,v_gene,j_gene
CASRPGTTGRGTEAFF,TRBV19,TRBJ1-1
CASSPRGIEAFF,TRBV6-1,TRBJ1-1
CASSYRQRNTEAFF,TRBV27,TRBJ1-1
CASSPPIAGGLLYNEQFF,TRBV5-8,TRBJ2-1
CASSRKGDRVKPQTGLHF,TRBV4-1,TRBJ1-6
CASSALAGDEQFF,TRBV25-1,TRBJ2-1
CAISEGLGGQPQHF,TRBV10-3,TRBJ1-5
CASSLAAYLLLGVGTEAFF,TRBV7-8,TRBJ1-1
CAISGQSGGSYNEQFF,TRBV10-3,TRBJ2-1
CASIDQAWEAEAFF,TRBV2,TRBJ1-1
CASSSSGRAADTQYF,TRBV5-4,TRBJ2-3
CASSSRQGTEAFF,TRBV9,TRBJ1-1
CASRTSGSYEQYF,TRBV6-1,.
CATSRSLQGDNIYGYTF,TRBV15,TRBJ1-2
CASSLGGRLAEQYF,TRBV5-1,TRBJ2-7
CATSRGGGQGYQPQHF,TRBV15,TRBJ1-5
CASSGVGGGTDTQYF,TRBV2,TRBJ2-3
CASSIGVDRFSYEQYF,TRBV19,TRBJ2-7
CASSPRTVTDINSPLHF,TRBV4-3,TRBJ1-6
CASSLTRQGVGSGELFF,TRBV27,TRBJ2-2
CASSFPGATDTQYF,TRBV11-1,TRBJ2-3
CASSPGFGVSSPLHF,TRBV19,TRBJ1-6
CASSLEFRGYTEAFF,TRBV5-6,TRBJ1-1
CASSLRTGYYNEQFF,TRBV7-9,TRBJ2-1
CASSSEFGVNQPQHF,TRBV7-2,TRBJ1-5
CAITKGGQGSAEAYEQYF,TRBV10-3,TRBJ2-7